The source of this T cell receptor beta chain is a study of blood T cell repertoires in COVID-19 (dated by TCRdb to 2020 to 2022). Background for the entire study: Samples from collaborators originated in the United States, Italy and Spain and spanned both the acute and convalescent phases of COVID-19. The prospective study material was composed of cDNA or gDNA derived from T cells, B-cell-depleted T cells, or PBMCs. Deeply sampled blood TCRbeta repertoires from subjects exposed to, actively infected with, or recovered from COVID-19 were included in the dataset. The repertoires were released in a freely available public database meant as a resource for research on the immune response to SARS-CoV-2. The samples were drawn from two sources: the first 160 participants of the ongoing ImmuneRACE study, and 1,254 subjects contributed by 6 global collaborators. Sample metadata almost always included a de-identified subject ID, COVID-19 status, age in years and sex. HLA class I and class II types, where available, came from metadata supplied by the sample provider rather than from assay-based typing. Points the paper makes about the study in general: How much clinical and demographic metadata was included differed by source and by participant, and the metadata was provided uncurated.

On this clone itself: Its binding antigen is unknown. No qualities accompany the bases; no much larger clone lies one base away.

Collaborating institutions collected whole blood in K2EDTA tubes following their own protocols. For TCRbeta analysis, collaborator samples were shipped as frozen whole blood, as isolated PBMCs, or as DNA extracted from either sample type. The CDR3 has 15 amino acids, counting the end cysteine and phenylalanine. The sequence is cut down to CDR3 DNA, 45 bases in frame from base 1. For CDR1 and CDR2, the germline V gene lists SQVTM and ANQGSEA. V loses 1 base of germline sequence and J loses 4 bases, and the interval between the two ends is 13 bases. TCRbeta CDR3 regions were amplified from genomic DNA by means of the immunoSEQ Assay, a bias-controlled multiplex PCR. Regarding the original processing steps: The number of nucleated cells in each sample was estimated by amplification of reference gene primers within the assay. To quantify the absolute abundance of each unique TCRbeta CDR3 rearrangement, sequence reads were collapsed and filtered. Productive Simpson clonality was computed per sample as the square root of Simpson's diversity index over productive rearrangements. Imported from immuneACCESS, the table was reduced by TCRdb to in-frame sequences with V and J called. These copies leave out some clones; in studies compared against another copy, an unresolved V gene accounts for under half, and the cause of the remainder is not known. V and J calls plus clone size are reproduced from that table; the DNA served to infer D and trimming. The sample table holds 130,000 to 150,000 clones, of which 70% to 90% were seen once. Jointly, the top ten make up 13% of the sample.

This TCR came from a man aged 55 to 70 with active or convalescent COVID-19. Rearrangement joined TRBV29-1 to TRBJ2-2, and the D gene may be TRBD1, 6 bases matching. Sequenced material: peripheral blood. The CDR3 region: CSVEVGDTITGELFF. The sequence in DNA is TGCAGCGTTGAAGTGGGGGACACAATCACCGGGGAGCTGTTTTTT.